This TCR beta chain stems from a study of blood T cell repertoires in COVID-19. Study-wide context: Collection of acute and convalescent COVID-19 samples took place in the United States, Italy and Spain.

Here immunoSEQ multiplex PCR was the method, and the copy in TCRdb shows in-frame clones only, minus some. The data contain 310,000 or so clones, 89% of them singletons. All recovered Cohort 3 donors got two negative PCRs, got clearance, or saw symptom resolution. The germline V and J ends were trimmed by 7 bases and 1 base, with 17 bases remaining between them. The CDR3 is 16 amino acids. Germline values: CDR1 LNHDA, CDR2 SQIVND (reference sequence). Sequences were obtained from PBMCs or T cells enriched from blood (not recorded which). The chain has TRBV19 and TRBJ2-1, with D possibly being TRBD2 (5 bases). The sequence came from a middle-aged woman who had recovered from COVID-19. The CDR3: CASTSPAGGSYNEQFF. CDR3 DNA: TGTGCCAGTACCAGTCCCGCGGGCGGTTCCTACAATGAGCAGTTCTTC.